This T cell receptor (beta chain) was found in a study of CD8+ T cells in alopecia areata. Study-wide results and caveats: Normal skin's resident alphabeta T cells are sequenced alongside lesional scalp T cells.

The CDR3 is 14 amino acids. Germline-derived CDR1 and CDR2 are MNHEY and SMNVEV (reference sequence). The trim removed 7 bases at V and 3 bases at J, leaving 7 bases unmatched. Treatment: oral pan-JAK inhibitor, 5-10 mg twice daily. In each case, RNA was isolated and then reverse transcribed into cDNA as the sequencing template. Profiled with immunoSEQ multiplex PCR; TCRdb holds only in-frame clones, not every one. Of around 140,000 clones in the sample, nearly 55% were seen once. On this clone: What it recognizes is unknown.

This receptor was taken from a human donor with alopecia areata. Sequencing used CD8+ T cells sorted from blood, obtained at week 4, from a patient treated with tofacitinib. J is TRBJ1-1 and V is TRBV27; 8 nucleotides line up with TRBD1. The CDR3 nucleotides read TGTGCCAGCAAACCAGGACAGGGTTACACTGAAGCTTTCTTT. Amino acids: CASKPGQGYTEAFF.